Listed below are T cell receptor beta chains from one sample, sequenced in a study of T cell repertoires in cytomegalovirus infection. From the reads, TCRdb called clonotypes with MiXCR, one entry per CDR3 protein. The table lists some 440,000 distinct CDR3 sequences, around 32% of them singletons, with roughly 13% in the top ten. Sequenced: PBMCs. All receptors come from a human donor in good health (CMV status not recorded). Some clones in this sample may be carry-over from other donors' samples. Both conserved end residues are part of each CDR3. A D gene is named only where the DNA matches it firmly. Not all rows give a size; the values are once, few, many and, for expanded clones, a class.

d_call j_call v_call clone_size cdr3_aa cdr3_nt
. TRBJ1-1 TRBV4-2 . CASSQRGTVNTEAFF TGTGCCAGCAGCCAAAGGGGAACGGTGAACACTGAAGCTTTCTTT
. TRBJ1-1 TRBV5-6 few CASSFWATEAFF TGTGCCAGCAGCTTCTGGGCCACTGAAGCTTTCTTT
. TRBJ2-1 TRBV27 few CASSSEGGSSYNEQFF TGTGCCAGCAGTAGCGAGGGGGGTTCCTCCTACAATGAGCAGTTCTTC
TRBD1 TRBJ1-5 TRBV2 . CASTSTGINQPQHF TGTGCCAGCACCTCGACAGGGATCAATCAGCCCCAGCATTTT
. TRBJ1-5 TRBV15 . CATSRDHNHSNQPQHF TGTGCCACCAGCAGAGATCACAACCATAGCAATCAGCCCCAGCATTTT
. TRBJ1-5 TRBV7-2 few CASSSDWSNQPQHF TGTGCCAGCAGCTCTGATTGGAGCAATCAGCCCCAGCATTTT
. TRBJ2-2 TRBV7-6 . CASSFLSGELFF TGTGCCAGCAGCTTCCTGTCCGGGGAGCTGTTTTTT
. TRBJ1-5 TRBV7-9 . CASSSSLQENQPQHF TGTGCCAGCAGCTCTAGTTTACAGGAGAATCAGCCCCAGCATTTT
TRBD1 TRBJ1-5 TRBV27 few CASSPDRGRNQPQHF TGTGCCAGCTCCCCGGACAGGGGCCGCAATCAGCCCCAGCATTTT
TRBD2 TRBJ2-3 TRBV7-8 . CASRRTSGGSDTQYF TGTGCCAGCAGACGAACCAGCGGGGGATCGGATACGCAGTATTTT
TRBD1 TRBJ1-1 TRBV20-1 . CSAQTGGATTEAFF TGCAGTGCTCAAACAGGGGGCGCGACCACTGAAGCTTTCTTT
. TRBJ1-5 TRBV6-4 . CASSTGPNQPQHF TGTGCCAGCAGTACAGGGCCCAATCAGCCCCAGCATTTT
. TRBJ1-2 TRBV4-1 few CASSQAGVGNYGYTF TGCGCCAGCAGCCAAGCAGGGGTGGGCAACTATGGCTACACCTTC
. TRBJ2-1 TRBV6-2/TRBV6-3 many CASSNRDNSYNEQFF TGTGCCAGCAGTAATCGGGACAATTCCTACAATGAGCAGTTCTTC
TRBD1 TRBJ1-5 TRBV27 few CASSIGQGGDQPQHF TGTGCCAGCAGTATCGGACAGGGAGGGGATCAGCCCCAGCATTTT
. TRBJ2-1 TRBV5-5 . CASSLGGEYNEQFF TGTGCCAGCAGCTTGGGTGGAGAATACAATGAGCAGTTCTTC
TRBD2 TRBJ2-3 TRBV20-1 . CSAREPTSGGHRSTDTQYF TGCAGTGCTAGGGAACCGACTAGCGGGGGCCACCGATCTACAGATACGCAGTATTTT
. TRBJ1-5 TRBV5-6 . CASSLGQAQPQHF TGTGCCAGCAGCTTGGGGCAAGCCCAGCCCCAGCATTTT
. TRBJ2-2 TRBV7-8 many CASSFLIGGTGELFF TGTGCCAGCAGCTTCCTTATCGGGGGAACCGGGGAGCTGTTTTTT
. TRBJ2-1 TRBV7-2 many CASSLVGADYNEQFF TGTGCCAGCAGCTTAGTAGGTGCAGACTACAATGAGCAGTTCTTC
. TRBJ1-6 TRBV28 few CASRDTDSPLHF TGTGCCAGCAGAGACACTGATTCACCCCTCCACTTT
TRBD2 TRBJ2-5 TRBV6-1 few CASIGGGLQRETQYF TGTGCCAGCATCGGGGGGGGGCTCCAGAGAGAGACCCAGTACTTC
. TRBJ2-5 TRBV15 few CATSRVIKSEYQETQYF TGTGCCACCAGCAGAGTAATAAAGTCAGAGTACCAAGAGACCCAGTACTTC
. TRBJ2-3 TRBV27 . CASSLGAGTYTQYF TGTGCCAGCAGTCTTGGGGCTGGCACATATACGCAGTATTTT
. TRBJ1-1 TRBV28 . CASSWANTEAFF TGTGCCAGCAGTTGGGCAAACACTGAAGCTTTCTTT
TRBD2 TRBJ2-1 TRBV27 . CASSFASGGADPYNEQFF TGTGCCAGCAGTTTTGCTAGCGGGGGGGCCGATCCCTACAATGAGCAGTTCTTC
. TRBJ1-5 TRBV20-1 few CSARSATGHQPQHF TGCAGTGCTAGATCTGCTACAGGCCATCAGCCCCAGCATTTT
. TRBJ1-4 TRBV28 . CASCWRSGYEKLFF TGTGCCAGCTGTTGGAGGTCCGGGTACGAAAAACTGTTTTTT
TRBD2 TRBJ2-3 TRBV7-9 many CASSSERGGPDTQYF TGTGCCAGCAGCTCAGAGCGGGGGGGCCCCGATACGCAGTATTTT
. TRBJ2-1 TRBV7-2 many CASNLSQQKEQFF TGTGCCAGCAACCTCTCCCAACAGAAAGAGCAGTTCTTC
. TRBJ2-6 TRBV6-7 few CASSLNVYVGGGILSGANVLTF TGTGCCAGCAGCCTAAACGTTTATGTCGGCGGCGGTATCCTCTCTGGGGCCAACGTCCTGACTTTC
TRBD2 TRBJ2-5 TRBV12-3/TRBV12-4 many CASSPPTSVETQYF TGTGCCAGCAGTCCTCCGACTAGCGTAGAGACCCAGTACTTC
. TRBJ1-1 TRBV6-1 . CASSTPYTTEAFF TGTGCCAGCAGTACCCCCTATACGACTGAAGCTTTCTTT
. TRBJ1-1 TRBV7-8 many CASSVAGRNTEAFF TGTGCCAGCAGCGTAGCGGGGAGGAACACTGAAGCTTTCTTT
. TRBJ2-2 TRBV7-9 few CASSFRTYTGELFF TGTGCCAGCAGCTTCCGGACCTACACCGGGGAGCTGTTTTTT
. TRBJ2-2 TRBV7-6 many CASSSGLGTGRGNTGELFF TGTGCCAGCAGCTCAGGCCTCGGAACAGGGAGGGGGAACACCGGGGAGCTGTTTTTT
. TRBJ1-6 TRBV7-9 many CASSLGGGSNSPLHF TGTGCCAGCAGCTTAGGCGGAGGGAGTAATTCACCCCTCCACTTT
. TRBJ2-3 TRBV11-1 . CASSPGSGETDTQYF TGTGCCAGCAGCCCTGGGTCGGGGGAAACAGATACGCAGTATTTT
. TRBJ2-5 TRBV4-2 . CASSQAIGTQETQYF TGTGCCAGCAGCCAAGCAATAGGCACCCAAGAGACCCAGTACTTC
. TRBJ1-1 TRBV3-1 . CASSQDRPSEAFF TGTGCCAGCAGCCAAGATCGTCCGTCTGAAGCTTTCTTT
TRBD1 TRBJ2-3 TRBV6-4 . CASSDGQGGLTDTQYF TGTGCCAGCAGTGACGGACAGGGGGGACTCACAGATACGCAGTATTTT
TRBD1 TRBJ1-5 TRBV7-6 many CASSSGTGEGQPQHF TGTGCCAGCAGCTCCGGGACAGGGGAGGGTCAGCCCCAGCATTTT
. TRBJ2-7 TRBV12-3/TRBV12-4 few CASSWGIHEQYF TGTGCCAGCAGCTGGGGGATCCACGAGCAGTACTTC
TRBD2 TRBJ2-3 TRBV28 . CASSSPGGARADTQYF TGTGCCAGCAGTTCTCCGGGGGGGGCGAGGGCAGATACGCAGTATTTT
. TRBJ1-2 TRBV2 once CASSPGTLVNYGYTF TGTGCCAGCAGTCCTGGGACGCTGGTTAACTATGGCTACACCTTC